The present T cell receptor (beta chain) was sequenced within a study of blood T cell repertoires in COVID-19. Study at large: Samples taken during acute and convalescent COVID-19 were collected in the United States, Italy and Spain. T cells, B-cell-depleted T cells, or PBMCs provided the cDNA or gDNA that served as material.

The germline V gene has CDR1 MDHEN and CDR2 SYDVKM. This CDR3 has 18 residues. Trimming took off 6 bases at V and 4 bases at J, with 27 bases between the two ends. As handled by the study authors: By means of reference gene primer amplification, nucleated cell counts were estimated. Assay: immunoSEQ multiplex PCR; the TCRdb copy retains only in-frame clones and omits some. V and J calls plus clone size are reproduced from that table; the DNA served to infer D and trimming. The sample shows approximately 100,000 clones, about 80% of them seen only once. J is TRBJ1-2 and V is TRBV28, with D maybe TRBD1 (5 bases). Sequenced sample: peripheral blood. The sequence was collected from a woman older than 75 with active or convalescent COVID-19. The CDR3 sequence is CASSRGHPPLSYLYGYTF. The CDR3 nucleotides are TGTGCCAGCAGCCGCGGACATCCCCCCTTGAGCTACCTCTATGGCTACACCTTC.